These 27 T cell receptor beta chains were all obtained from the same sample, sequenced in a study of HIV-infected patients and healthy controls. TCRdb fed the 5' RACE reads into MiXCR, producing one record per CDR3 protein. The sample has around 62,000 distinct CDR3 sequences; 19% are singletons. Specimen: CD4+ T cells from blood. These receptors all come from a human donor in good health.

This clonotype occurred a few times. The rearrangement joins TRBV7-6 to TRBJ2-6, with unresolved D. Germline V gene data show CDR1 as SGHVS and CDR2 as FNYEAQ. V was shortened by 1 base and J by 2 bases, with 9 bases between the two germline ends. The CDR3 is 16 amino acids. CDR3 region: CASSLEISTGANVLTF. CDR3 nucleotide sequence: TGTGCCAGCAGCTTAGAGATCTCAACTGGGGCCAACGTCCTGACTTTC.

The rearrangement links TRBV7-2 to TRBJ1-2; no clear D. Per the germline V gene, CDR1 is SGHTA and CDR2 is FQGNSA. CDR3 size: 15 residues. V was shortened by 5 bases and J by 0 bases, with 13 bases between the two germline ends. The chain's CDR3 is CASSPQEFSNYGYTF. CDR3 coding DNA: TGTGCCAGCAGCCCGCAGGAGTTTTCTAACTATGGCTACACCTTC.

This clonotype was recorded at least ten times. V and J are TRBV11-1 and TRBJ2-1; possibly TRBD1 or TRBD2 for D (5 bases each). Trimming cost V 4 bases and J 8 bases, with 12 bases left between them. The CDR3 covers 13 residues. Germline V gene sequence: CDR1 SGHAT, CDR2 FQDESV (reference sequence). The CDR3 loop is CASSSGAGDEQFF. The CDR3 nucleotides are TGTGCCAGCAGCTCCGGGGCAGGAGATGAGCAGTTCTTC. The variable domain in full, with the rest retrieved from reference TRBV11-1 and TRBJ2-1, is EAEVAQSPRYKITEKSQAVAFWCDPISGHATLYWYRQILGQGPELLVQFQDESVVDDSQLPKDRFSAERLKGVDSTLKIQPAELGDSAMYLCASSSGAGDEQFFGPGTRLTVL.

There are many counts of this clonotype. The rearrangement joins TRBV27 to TRBJ1-1; unclear D gene. The length of the CDR3 is 14 residues. CDR1 MNHEY and CDR2 SMNVEV come from the germline V gene (reference sequence). V lost 1 base and J lost 3, with 9 bases in between. CDR3 loop: CASSLYRTYTEAFF. As DNA, the CDR3 is TGTGCCAGCAGTTTATACCGGACCTACACTGAAGCTTTCTTT.

V is TRBV21-1 and J is TRBJ2-5; TRBD1 is the table's D call, not checked against the DNA. TRBV21-1 is recorded as a pseudogene. This CDR3 comprises 14 residues. Here the CDR3 reads CASSNTGGRETQYF. As DNA, the CDR3 is TGTGCCAGCAGCAACACAGGGGGCCGGGAGACCCAGTACTTC.

Ten or more counts support this clonotype. V is TRBV28 and J is TRBJ2-7; no firm D call. Germline-derived CDR1 and CDR2 are MDHEN and SYDVKM. This CDR3 has 13 amino acids. The V and J ends lost 1 base and 3 bases respectively, with 7 bases between them. The DNA of the CDR3 is TGTGCCAGCAGTTTATTAGGCTACTACGAGCAGTACTTC. Encoded protein: CASSLLGYYEQYF.

V usage is TRBV5-1 and J usage is TRBJ1-6; D may be TRBD1 (6 bases). Germline CDR1 and CDR2: SGHRS and YFSETQ. This CDR3 has 15 amino acids. Trimming took off 4 bases at V and 10 bases at J, with 18 bases between the two ends. CDR3 sequence reads: CASSESNGQGSPLHF. DNA of the CDR3: TGCGCCAGCAGCGAGTCAAACGGCCAGGGGTCACCCCTCCACTTT.

The gene calls are TRBV27 and TRBJ1-1; D unresolved. The CDR3 runs to 15 residues. Trimming cost V 4 bases and J 1 base, with 13 bases left between them. The germline gives CDR1 MNHEY, CDR2 SMNVEV (reference sequence). For the CDR3, the DNA is TGTGCCAGCAGTTCCCCCCTCACAAAGAACACTGAAGCTTTCTTT. Translating it yields CASSSPLTKNTEAFF.

This clonotype was detected only a few times. The chain is built from TRBV18 and TRBJ2-1; 7 bases are a match to TRBD2. The CDR3 runs 17 residues. Germline V lookup: CDR1 KGHSH, CDR2 LQKENI. V was pared by 6 bases and J by 8 bases, with 19 bases of the junction left unmatched. The CDR3 here is CASSENEAGSKFYEQFF. CDR3 nucleotides: TGTGCCAGCTCGGAGAACGAAGCGGGATCGAAGTTCTATGAGCAGTTCTTC.

This rearrangement joins TRBV2 to TRBJ2-5; the D is unclear. Trimming stripped 6 bases from V and 7 bases from J, with 9 bases between. The CDR3 is made up of 11 amino acids. CDR1 is SNHLY, CDR2 FYNNEI, per germline. CDR3 region: CASSGSPTQYF. The CDR3 coding sequence is TGTGCCAGCAGCGGGTCCCCGACCCAGTACTTC.

The chain is built from TRBV28 and TRBJ2-3, with D unclear. Germline V CDR1 and CDR2: MDHEN, SYDVKM. Trimming took 3 bases from V and 7 from J, leaving 11 bases between them. There are 13 residues in the CDR3. The CDR3 DNA sequence: TGTGCCAGCAGTTTCCCCCCCGGGCATACGCAGTATTTT. As protein: CASSFPPGHTQYF. The full variable domain, its missing parts supplied by reference TRBV28 and TRBJ2-3, is DVKVTQSSRYLVKRTGEKVFLECVQDMDHENMFWYRQDPGLGLRLIYFSYDVKMKEKGDIPEGYSVSREKKERFSLILESASTNQTSMYLCASSFPPGHTQYFGPGTRLTVL.

This chain connects TRBV29-1 to TRBJ2-7; 10 bases map to TRBD1. Trimming removed 6 bases from V and 3 bases from J; junction bases left unmatched: 11. The length of the CDR3 is 15 residues. Germline values: CDR1 SQVTM, CDR2 ANQGSEA. CDR3 in DNA: TGCAGCGTGCGAAAACAGGACAGGGGGGGCTACGAGCAGTACTTC. Encoded protein: CSVRKQDRGGYEQYF.

V and J are TRBV11-3 and TRBJ1-1; 8 bases fit TRBD1. CDR3 length: 16 residues. J was trimmed by 1 base and V by 1 base; bases with no gene match: 5. Germline assignment: CDR1 SGHNT and CDR2 YENEEA. CDR3 sequence (DNA): TGTGCCAGCAGCTTAGCAGGGGGCGGGAGGAACACTGAAGCTTTCTTT. Its translation: CASSLAGGGRNTEAFF.

This clonotype was counted at least ten times. The rearrangement links TRBV6-2 or TRBV6-3 to TRBJ2-1, with D maybe TRBD2 (5 bases). The V end was cut by 6 bases, the J end by 3 bases, with 9 bases between. This CDR3 contains 13 residues. Germline CDR1 reads MNHEY; CDR2 reads SVGEGT. The CDR3 here is CASRRVLYNEQFF. CDR3 coding DNA: TGTGCCAGCAGGAGGGTCCTCTACAATGAGCAGTTCTTC.

The rearrangement uses TRBV18 and TRBJ2-6; D may be TRBD1 (5 bases). The V and J ends lost 5 bases and 0 bases respectively, with 8 bases between them. The CDR3 is made up of 15 amino acids. Germline V gene data show CDR1 as KGHSH and CDR2 as LQKENI. CDR3 DNA sequence: TGTGCCAGCTCAGAGACAGTCTCTGGGGCCAACGTCCTGACTTTC. Its protein product is CASSETVSGANVLTF.

Many counts were recorded for this clonotype. The genes are TRBV9 and TRBJ2-3; possibly TRBD1 for D (7 bases). The V gene lost 0 bases and the J gene lost 4 bases, with 12 bases spanning the gap. The CDR3 runs 15 residues. CDR1 and CDR2 from the germline V gene are SGDLS and YYNGEE. DNA of the CDR3: TGTGCCAGCAGCGTAGGCGGAGGGGGCGCAGATACGCAGTATTTT. Its protein product is CASSVGGGGADTQYF.

This clonotype turned up a few times. This chain connects TRBV6-1 to TRBJ1-1; D is ambiguous. Between the trimmed V and J ends, which lost 7 bases and 6 bases, there was a span of 15 bases. The CDR3 contains 13 residues. Germline-derived CDR1 and CDR2 are MNHNS and SASEGT. The DNA for the CDR3 is TGTGCCAGCACAAACTACGGGTCCCCTGAAGCTTTCTTT. Translating it yields CASTNYGSPEAFF.

The V gene is TRBV10-3, the J gene TRBJ2-2; 7 positions agree with TRBD1. Germline-derived CDR1 and CDR2 are ENHRY and SYGVKD. This CDR3 contains 14 residues. Trimming at V came to 7 bases and at J to 5 bases, leaving 7 bases not matched to a gene. CDR3 in amino acids: CAITGTDRTGELFF. CDR3 nucleotides: TGTGCCATCACCGGGACAGATAGGACCGGGGAGCTGTTTTTT.

In this sample, this clonotype turned up many times. The V and J genes are TRBV20-1 and TRBJ2-2; 12 nucleotides align to TRBD2. J was trimmed by 7 bases and V by 7 bases; bases with no gene match: 4. The germline gives CDR1 DFQATT, CDR2 SNEGSKA (reference sequence). The CDR3 length is 13 residues. The CDR3 loop is CSVTSGSHGELFF. The CDR3 DNA is TGCAGTGTGACTAGCGGGAGTCACGGGGAGCTGTTTTTT.

This sequence joins TRBV5-4 and TRBJ2-5, with 7 positions matching TRBD1. The V gene's germline CDR1 is SGHNT and CDR2 YYREEE (reference sequence). V gave up 3 bases and J gave up 4 bases; unmatched junction bases: 9. The CDR3 has 15 amino acids. The CDR3 reads CASSSGTARTETQYF. DNA for the CDR3: TGTGCCAGCAGCTCCGGGACAGCGAGAACAGAGACCCAGTACTTC.

V gene TRBV6-5 combines with J gene TRBJ1-3; D is uncertain. The CDR3 loop spans 14 amino acids. V was pared by 0 bases and J by 5 bases, with 8 bases between. The V gene's germline CDR1 is MNHEY and CDR2 SVGAGI. DNA for the CDR3: TGTGCCAGCAGTTACTCGGAGCTTAGAAACACCATATATTTT. Its translation is CASSYSELRNTIYF.

This clonotype came up a few times. The rearrangement uses TRBV30 and TRBJ1-5; D is possibly TRBD1 (6 bases). The germline CDR1 and CDR2 sequences are GTSNPN and SVGIG (reference sequence). The germline V and J ends were trimmed by 0 bases and 6 bases, with 9 bases remaining between them. This CDR3 comprises 13 residues. The CDR3 DNA follows: TGTGCCTGGAGTGTCACAGGGATTCAGCCCCAGCATTTT. Its protein is CAWSVTGIQPQHF.

The J gene is TRBJ1-2, the V gene TRBV6-5, with a weak D call TRBD1 (5 bases). Trimming stripped 4 bases from V and 4 bases from J, with 16 bases between. Per the germline V gene, CDR1 is MNHEY and CDR2 is SVGAGI. There are 15 residues in the CDR3. The CDR3 DNA reads as TGTGCCAGCAGTTCCTCCGCGCGGGGGGGCTATGGCTACACCTTC. Translated, it gives CASSSSARGGYGYTF.

This clonotype came up many times. The gene calls are TRBV20-1 and TRBJ2-7; no clear D gene. Germline V gives CDR1 DFQATT, CDR2 SNEGSKA (reference sequence). V shed 6 bases and J shed 5 bases, with 11 bases lying between them. This CDR3 is 11 amino acids long. This chain's CDR3 is CSAPFLNEQYF. CDR3 nucleotide sequence: TGCAGTGCCCCTTTTCTGAACGAGCAGTACTTC.

The chain is built from TRBV4-1 and TRBJ2-6; the D call may be TRBD1 or TRBD2 (5 bases each). Deletions cut 4 bases from V and 2 bases from J, with 12 bases between. This CDR3 spans 16 amino acids. Germline CDR1 MGHRA, CDR2 YSYEKL. CDR3 nucleotide sequence: TGCGCCAGCAGCCCGATCGGGGCCGCTGGGGCCAACGTCCTGACTTTC. Residues: CASSPIGAAGANVLTF.

The chain recombines TRBV25-1 with TRBJ1-1; 7 bases match TRBD1. CDR3 length: 13 amino acids. J gave up 3 bases and V 4 bases, and 2 bases lay outside the gene matches. Germline lookup yields CDR1 MGHDK and CDR2 SYGVNS. CDR3 sequence reads: CASSVGTDTEAFF. CDR3 sequence (DNA): TGTGCCAGCAGTGTCGGGACAGACACTGAAGCTTTCTTT.

Many counts were recorded for this clonotype. The chain couples TRBV29-1 to TRBJ1-1, with 7 bases that match TRBD1. CDR3 length equals 15 residues. The germline V gene encodes CDR1 SQVTM and CDR2 ANQGSEA. J gave up 4 bases and V 3 bases, and 11 bases lay outside the gene matches. CDR3 sequence reads: CSVDPHDRVGTEAFF. For the CDR3, the DNA is TGCAGCGTTGATCCCCATGACAGGGTGGGCACTGAAGCTTTCTTT.